Listed below are T cell receptor beta chains from one sample, sequenced in a study of T cell responses to AZD1222 COVID-19 vaccine. Repertoires were generated with immunoSEQ multiplex PCR, while TCRdb's copy carries only in-frame clones and drops some. The sample shows under 150,000 clones, roughly 90% of them seen only once. The material was peripheral blood, obtained on day 0 of AZD1222 vaccination. All receptors derive from an adult in good health. The CDR3 runs from the conserved cysteine through the conserved F or W. The D gene is left open where the match is weak. Clone sizes are given selectively: once, few, many, or a class where the clone is expanded.

clone_size: NA
j_call: TRBJ2-3
d_call: TRBD1
v_call: TRBV27
cdr3_nt: TGTGCCAGCAGTTTATTTCTTTCGGGACAGCTGGATACGCAGTATTTT
cdr3_aa: CASSLFLSGQLDTQYF

clone_size: NA
j_call: TRBJ1-2
d_call: NA
v_call: TRBV5-4
cdr3_nt: TGTGCCAGCAGCTTGGGTCAGACCGCGCCCGGGTTCTATGGCTACACCTTC
cdr3_aa: CASSLGQTAPGFYGYTF

clone_size: NA
j_call: TRBJ2-7
d_call: NA
v_call: TRBV5-1
cdr3_nt: TGCGCCAGCAGCTTGGCCCAGGAGGAAGGCGAGCAGTACTTC
cdr3_aa: CASSLAQEEGEQYF

clone_size: NA
j_call: TRBJ2-7
d_call: NA
v_call: TRBV12-3/TRBV12-4
cdr3_nt: TGTGCCAGCAGTTTAGGGGCCTACGAGCAGTACTTC
cdr3_aa: CASSLGAYEQYF

clone_size: NA
j_call: TRBJ2-3
d_call: TRBD2
v_call: TRBV9
cdr3_nt: TGTGCCAGCAGCGTACCCGCCGGATCTAGCGGGAGGGCCCGAGATACGCAGTATTTT
cdr3_aa: CASSVPAGSSGRARDTQYF

clone_size: once
j_call: TRBJ2-7
d_call: TRBD1
v_call: TRBV24-1
cdr3_nt: TGTGCCACCAGTGATTCACAGGGGACCTCCAACGAGCAGTACTTC
cdr3_aa: CATSDSQGTSNEQYF

clone_size: NA
j_call: TRBJ1-2
d_call: TRBD1
v_call: TRBV19
cdr3_nt: TGTGCCAGTAGTTTACGGGACAGGGGGTCCCGCTATGGCTACACCTTC
cdr3_aa: CASSLRDRGSRYGYTF

clone_size: NA
j_call: TRBJ2-7
d_call: TRBD1
v_call: TRBV6-5
cdr3_nt: TGTGCCAGCAGACCGGGGACAGTTTACGAGCAGTACTTC
cdr3_aa: CASRPGTVYEQYF

clone_size: once
j_call: TRBJ1-5
d_call: NA
v_call: TRBV7-9
cdr3_nt: TGTGCCAGCAGCTTAACGGGGGATAATCAGCCCCAGCATTTT
cdr3_aa: CASSLTGDNQPQHF

clone_size: NA
j_call: TRBJ1-5
d_call: TRBD1
v_call: TRBV5-6
cdr3_nt: TGTGCCAGCAGCTTGTACAGGGGGGGTCAGCCCCAGCATTTT
cdr3_aa: CASSLYRGGQPQHF

clone_size: NA
j_call: TRBJ2-1
d_call: NA
v_call: TRBV19
cdr3_nt: TGTGCCAGTACTAGTACGCTAAGTTCCGGGAATGACTACAATGAGCAGTTCTTC
cdr3_aa: CASTSTLSSGNDYNEQFF

clone_size: once
j_call: TRBJ1-1
d_call: TRBD1
v_call: TRBV4-3
cdr3_nt: TGCGCCAGCAGCCAATCCCTGGGGACAGGCCTTCTCCCCACTGAAGCTTTCTTT
cdr3_aa: CASSQSLGTGLLPTEAFF

clone_size: NA
j_call: TRBJ1-1
d_call: NA
v_call: TRBV11-3
cdr3_nt: TGTGCCAGCAGCTTAGGACCAACTCGGAACACTGAAGCTTTCTTT
cdr3_aa: CASSLGPTRNTEAFF

clone_size: NA
j_call: TRBJ2-1
d_call: TRBD1
v_call: TRBV5-1
cdr3_nt: TGCGCCAGCATGGGGACCGGGACAGGGTCCTACAATGAGCAGTTCTTC
cdr3_aa: CASMGTGTGSYNEQFF

clone_size: once
j_call: TRBJ2-1
d_call: NA
v_call: TRBV7-2
cdr3_nt: TGTGCCAGCAGCTTAGCCCGCTACAATGAGCAGTTCTTC
cdr3_aa: CASSLARYNEQFF

clone_size: once
j_call: TRBJ1-5
d_call: NA
v_call: TRBV19
cdr3_nt: TGTGCCAGCCTAGGGCAGAGACGGAATCAGCCCCAGCATTTT
cdr3_aa: CASLGQRRNQPQHF

clone_size: NA
j_call: TRBJ1-5
d_call: NA
v_call: TRBV7-2
cdr3_nt: TGTGCCAGCAGCTTAGGGGAGGGATATCAGCCCCAGCATTTT
cdr3_aa: CASSLGEGYQPQHF

clone_size: NA
j_call: TRBJ1-4
d_call: TRBD1
v_call: TRBV2
cdr3_nt: TGTGCCAGCAGTGTTGACAGGGGGGCAGGTAGCGAAAAACTGTTTTTT
cdr3_aa: CASSVDRGAGSEKLFF

clone_size: NA
j_call: TRBJ2-5
d_call: TRBD2
v_call: TRBV5-1
cdr3_nt: TGCGCCAGCAGCTGGGGTAGCGGGGGGGCGGAGACCCAGTACTTC
cdr3_aa: CASSWGSGGAETQYF

clone_size: NA
j_call: TRBJ1-3
d_call: NA
v_call: TRBV5-4
cdr3_nt: TGTGCCAGCAGCTTGGAACAGGGAGGTGGAAACACCATATATTTT
cdr3_aa: CASSLEQGGGNTIYF

clone_size: few
j_call: TRBJ1-5
d_call: NA
v_call: TRBV20-1
cdr3_nt: TGCAGTGCTAGTGCCCGGGGGGGACAGCCCCAGCATTTT
cdr3_aa: CSASARGGQPQHF

clone_size: NA
j_call: TRBJ2-3
d_call: TRBD2
v_call: TRBV15
cdr3_nt: TGTGCCACCAGCAGTGAGACTAGCGGGTCTTCTTTCACAGATACGCAGTATTTT
cdr3_aa: CATSSETSGSSFTDTQYF

clone_size: many
j_call: TRBJ2-1
d_call: NA
v_call: TRBV12-3/TRBV12-4
cdr3_nt: TGTGCCAGCAGTTTAGGGGGCAATGAGCAGTTCTTC
cdr3_aa: CASSLGGNEQFF

clone_size: NA
j_call: TRBJ2-1
d_call: NA
v_call: TRBV27
cdr3_nt: TGTGCCAGCGGAGTTGGGGAATTGGCCAATGAGCAGTTCTTC
cdr3_aa: CASGVGELANEQFF

clone_size: NA
j_call: TRBJ2-1
d_call: NA
v_call: TRBV27
cdr3_nt: TGTGCCAGCATACTCCCGTGGGGGGAGCAGTTCTTC
cdr3_aa: CASILPWGEQFF

clone_size: NA
j_call: TRBJ1-2
d_call: NA
v_call: TRBV3-1/TRBV3-2
cdr3_nt: TGTGCCAGCAGCCAAGGGACCTATGGGGAACACACCTTC
cdr3_aa: CASSQGTYGEHTF

clone_size: NA
j_call: TRBJ1-1
d_call: NA
v_call: TRBV6-5
cdr3_nt: TGTGCCAGCCTCCCCCCCGGGAAGAACACTGAAGCTTTCTTT
cdr3_aa: CASLPPGKNTEAFF

clone_size: once
j_call: TRBJ2-7
d_call: TRBD2
v_call: TRBV7-9
cdr3_nt: TGTGCCAGCGGGGAGGGGAGTCTAGCGGGAGGATCCTACGAGCAGTACTTC
cdr3_aa: CASGEGSLAGGSYEQYF

clone_size: NA
j_call: TRBJ2-3
d_call: TRBD2
v_call: TRBV6-5
cdr3_nt: TGTGCCAGCAGTTTTTCTAGCGGGGTGACAGATACGCAGTATTTT
cdr3_aa: CASSFSSGVTDTQYF

clone_size: once
j_call: TRBJ2-7
d_call: NA
v_call: TRBV2
cdr3_nt: TGTGCCAGCAGTGGTGGTTGGGACGGGGACGAGCAGTACTTC
cdr3_aa: CASSGGWDGDEQYF

clone_size: NA
j_call: TRBJ1-6
d_call: NA
v_call: TRBV18
cdr3_nt: TGTGCCAGCTCACCATCCGGCCAAGGGGCGGCTTCACCCCTCCACTTT
cdr3_aa: CASSPSGQGAASPLHF

clone_size: NA
j_call: TRBJ2-7
d_call: TRBD2
v_call: TRBV7-9
cdr3_nt: TGTGCCAGCAGCTTTAGCGGGGTTAGCTCCTACGAGCAGTACTTC
cdr3_aa: CASSFSGVSSYEQYF

clone_size: NA
j_call: TRBJ2-5
d_call: TRBD2
v_call: TRBV5-4
cdr3_nt: TGTGCCAGCAGCCGGGGACTAGCGGGTGCCGTAAGCCAAGAGACCCAGTACTTC
cdr3_aa: CASSRGLAGAVSQETQYF

clone_size: NA
j_call: TRBJ2-1
d_call: TRBD2
v_call: TRBV4-2
cdr3_nt: TGTGCCAGCAGCCACCCGCCCCAGCGGGGGGGCTCCTTTGAGCAGTTCTTC
cdr3_aa: CASSHPPQRGGSFEQFF

clone_size: NA
j_call: TRBJ2-3
d_call: NA
v_call: TRBV6-5
cdr3_nt: TGTGCCAGCAGGGCCGGGACCATCAGGGATACGCAGTATTTT
cdr3_aa: CASRAGTIRDTQYF

clone_size: NA
j_call: TRBJ1-2
d_call: NA
v_call: TRBV28
cdr3_nt: TGTGCCAGCAGTTACCCCCGGGGCTCCCACTATGGCTACACCTTC
cdr3_aa: CASSYPRGSHYGYTF

clone_size: NA
j_call: TRBJ1-5
d_call: NA
v_call: TRBV15
cdr3_nt: TGTGCCACCAGCAGAGGCAGGGCAAGCAATCAGCCCCAGCATTTT
cdr3_aa: CATSRGRASNQPQHF

clone_size: NA
j_call: TRBJ1-3
d_call: NA
v_call: TRBV5-5
cdr3_nt: TGTGCCAGCAGCACAGCCTCTGGAAACACCATATATTTT
cdr3_aa: CASSTASGNTIYF

clone_size: NA
j_call: TRBJ2-5
d_call: NA
v_call: TRBV5-5
cdr3_nt: TGTGCCAGCAGCTTCGGACACGGCGGAGAGACCCAGTACTTC
cdr3_aa: CASSFGHGGETQYF

clone_size: NA
j_call: TRBJ2-2
d_call: NA
v_call: TRBV11-2
cdr3_nt: TGTGCCAGCAGTTCCTCTTGGGTCCCCGGGGAGCTGTTTTTT
cdr3_aa: CASSSSWVPGELFF

clone_size: NA
j_call: TRBJ1-1
d_call: NA
v_call: TRBV4-2
cdr3_nt: TGTGCCAGCAGCCAGAAGACGGCAGGGTGGGGAATGTCTGAAGCTTTCTTT
cdr3_aa: CASSQKTAGWGMSEAFF

clone_size: NA
j_call: TRBJ2-7
d_call: NA
v_call: TRBV7-2
cdr3_nt: TGTGCCAGCAGCCTCAACTACGAGCAGTACTTC
cdr3_aa: CASSLNYEQYF

clone_size: NA
j_call: TRBJ2-7
d_call: TRBD2
v_call: TRBV7-9
cdr3_nt: TGTGCCAGCAGCTATAGCGGGAGGGCCTACGAGCAGTACTTC
cdr3_aa: CASSYSGRAYEQYF

clone_size: NA
j_call: TRBJ1-2
d_call: NA
v_call: TRBV12-3/TRBV12-4
cdr3_nt: TGTGCCAGCAGTTTAGACGCCCGGAATGGCTACACCTTC
cdr3_aa: CASSLDARNGYTF

clone_size: NA
j_call: TRBJ1-6
d_call: NA
v_call: TRBV27
cdr3_nt: TGTGCCAGCAGTTTCGTTGGACGGGGAGGTTCACCCCTCCACTTT
cdr3_aa: CASSFVGRGGSPLHF

clone_size: NA
j_call: TRBJ1-6
d_call: TRBD1
v_call: TRBV30
cdr3_nt: TGTGCCTGGACAGGGGGGGATTCACCCCTCCACTTT
cdr3_aa: CAWTGGDSPLHF

clone_size: NA
j_call: TRBJ2-5
d_call: TRBD2
v_call: TRBV19
cdr3_nt: TGTGCCAGTAGTATATGGAGCGGGAGGGCGGAAGAGACCCAGTACTTC
cdr3_aa: CASSIWSGRAEETQYF

clone_size: NA
j_call: TRBJ2-7
d_call: NA
v_call: TRBV6-1
cdr3_nt: TGTGCCAGCAGTGAAAAAAAAGTAGCCCGGGGGCGTTACGAGCAGTACTTC
cdr3_aa: CASSEKKVARGRYEQYF